This T cell receptor beta chain appears in the sequencing data of a study of prognosis after radiotherapy for stage I lung cancer. Study-level results: Among expanded TCR clones, tumor specificity was not determined. Frequencies of TRBV and TRBJ gene use reportedly varied by whether patients had metastases. Lower Shannon entropy values were found after stereotactic body radiation therapy in patients who developed distant metastases.

Concerning this clonotype: The antigen is not known. The junction departs from the called germline gene at one end, perhaps through a read error.

The genomic DNA TCR beta CDR3 region underwent two rounds of multiplex PCR. Primers (each specific to one TRBV or TRBJ gene) were used in first-round PCR. TCRdb redid the calling of the multiplex PCR reads with MiXCR, one entry per CDR3 protein. The data contain tens of thousands of distinct CDR3 sequences, 30% to 35% of them singletons. Per germline, CDR1 GTSNPN and CDR2 SVGIG (reference sequence). CDR3 length equals 14 residues. CT and PET/CT showed node-negative disease in all patients, none of whom had received prior chemotherapy or radiotherapy or had other malignancies. Specimen: PBMCs, collected before or after stereotactic body radiation therapy (not recorded which). This TCR was recovered from a donor at least 50 years old with non-small cell lung cancer. V usage is TRBV30 and J usage is TRBJ2-6; D is uncertain. CDR3 residues: CAWSDSYGDNVLTF. The CDR3 bases are TGTGCCTGGAGTGACAGCTATGGGGACAACGTCCTGACTTTC.